These 30 T cell receptor beta chains were sequenced from one sample in a study of identical twins (dated by TCRdb to 2015 to 2016). Libraries were built with 5' RACE. The sample was run on an Illumina HiSeq 2000. TCRdb redid the processing of the public reads, applying fastp at Q25 and MiXCR, and retained in-frame beta chains. Each CDR3 protein gets just one entry, which takes the most common genes and DNA from the rows behind it. A total of approximately 350,000 distinct CDR3 sequences appear in this sample, roughly an eighth of them only once. The biggest ten clones account for more than 6% of the sample. The same data also contributed to another study, on yellow fever vaccine responses in identical twins.

Material: CD8+ T cells sorted from blood. The receptors were sampled from a woman under 30 in good health.

This clonotype was picked up a small number of times. The V gene is TRBV4-1, the J gene TRBJ2-1, with D perhaps TRBD2 (6 bases). V was shortened by 3 bases and J by 7 bases, with 16 bases between the two germline ends. CDR3 length: 15 residues. Germline CDR1 is MGHRA and CDR2 is YSYEKL. CDR3 protein: CASSHPEDYNNEQFF. DNA of the CDR3: TGCGCCAGCAGCCATCCCGAGGACTACAATAATGAGCAGTTCTTC.

This clonotype was found a few times. The chain links TRBV6-1 to TRBJ2-5, with 7 bases aligning to TRBD1. V dropped 6 bases and J dropped 1; count of bases not matched to a gene: 11. The CDR3 runs 16 residues. Germline V gives CDR1 MNHNS, CDR2 SASEGT. In DNA form, the CDR3 reads TGTGCCAGCAGCCCAAGAAACGGGGACAGCCAAGAGACCCAGTACTTC. Amino acids: CASSPRNGDSQETQYF.

This clonotype was found once. This sequence joins TRBV3-1 and TRBJ2-1; TRBD1 matches at 9 bases. Looked up from germline, CDR1 is LGHDT and CDR2 is YNNKEL (reference sequence). Trimming removed 0 bases from V and 8 bases from J; junction bases left unmatched: 2. This CDR3 contains 14 residues. The CDR3 DNA sequence: TGTGCCAGCAGCCAAGAGGACAGGGGCGATGAGCAGTTCTTC. Protein sequence: CASSQEDRGDEQFF.

This clonotype was counted a few times. This chain links TRBV11-2 with TRBJ1-3, with 7 positions matching TRBD1. Unmatched junction bases numbered 4, after V lost 1 base and J lost 1 base. CDR1 is SGHAT, CDR2 FQNNGV, per germline. This CDR3 is built from 16 residues. The CDR3 reads CASSLGGGGSGNTIYF. The CDR3 DNA is TGTGCCAGCAGCTTAGGAGGGGGCGGATCTGGAAACACCATATATTTT.

This clonotype was seen a handful of times. V gene TRBV28 combines with J gene TRBJ2-3; 9 bases match TRBD2. The CDR3 has 13 amino acids. Germline assignment: CDR1 MDHEN and CDR2 SYDVKM. Trimming removed 11 bases from V and 5 bases from J; junction bases left unmatched: 8. CDR3 DNA sequence: TGTGCCTACGGCGGGAGGGCCAGAGATACGCAGTATTTT. Amino acid sequence: CAYGGRARDTQYF.

This clonotype was detected a few times. The chain is built from TRBV11-1 and TRBJ2-2; tentative D call: TRBD1 (6 bases). The length of the CDR3 is 18 residues. The germline V gene encodes CDR1 SGHAT and CDR2 FQDESV (reference sequence). V was pared by 5 bases and J by 0 bases, with 19 bases between. The CDR3 sequence is CASSPKPSRTANTGELFF. CDR3 coding DNA: TGTGCCAGCAGCCCTAAACCAAGCAGGACAGCGAACACCGGGGAGCTGTTTTTT.

This clonotype turned up a few times. V gene TRBV7-9 combines with J gene TRBJ2-3; 11 bases are shared with TRBD2. This CDR3 region has 17 residues. V lost 4 bases and J lost 4; bases outside the gene matches: 10. From germline, CDR1 is SEHNR and CDR2 FQNEAQ (reference sequence). DNA for the CDR3: TGTGCCAGCAGCTCCGAAGCCTCACTAGCGGGGGCAGATACGCAGTATTTT. Protein product: CASSSEASLAGADTQYF.

This clonotype was detected only a few times. This chain uses TRBV12-3 or TRBV12-4 with TRBJ1-6, with D uncertain. V lost 5 bases, J lost 7 bases, and 15 bases lay in between. The length of the CDR3 is 15 residues. The CDR3: CASSQSTLVNSPLHF. CDR3 coding DNA: TGTGCCAGCAGTCAATCGACTTTGGTAAATTCACCCCTCCACTTT.

This clonotype was picked up many times. V gene TRBV4-1 combines with J gene TRBJ1-1; TRBD1 might be the D (5 bases). Germline V gives CDR1 MGHRA, CDR2 YSYEKL. CDR3 length equals 15 residues. V was pared by 0 bases and J by 6 bases, with 14 bases between. The CDR3 is CASSQDGGLRPEAFF. DNA for the CDR3: TGCGCCAGCAGCCAAGATGGGGGGTTACGCCCTGAAGCTTTCTTT.

This clonotype was observed many times. The chain uses TRBV12-3 or TRBV12-4 and TRBJ1-3; D uncertain. V lost 6 bases to trimming and J lost 0 bases, with 3 bases between them. CDR3 size: 12 residues. The CDR3 here is CASSPSGNTIYF. As DNA, the CDR3 is TGTGCCAGCAGCCCCTCTGGAAACACCATATATTTT.

The J gene is TRBJ2-1, the V gene TRBV7-6; the match to TRBD1 covers 9 bases. The CDR3 length is 17 residues. The trim removed 5 bases at V and 5 bases at J, leaving 13 bases unmatched. The germline gives CDR1 SGHVS, CDR2 FNYEAQ. The CDR3 nucleotides are TGTGCCAGCAGCCCAGGCCCGGGACAGGGAGGCGACAATGAGCAGTTCTTC. It translates to CASSPGPGQGGDNEQFF. The variable domain in full, completed from reference TRBV7-6 and TRBJ2-1, reads GAGVSQSPRYKVTKRGQDVALRCDPISGHVSLYWYRQALGQGPEFLTYFNYEAQQDKSGLPNDRFSAERPEGSISTLTIQRTEQRDSAMYRCASSPGPGQGGDNEQFFGPGTRLTVL.

The CDR3 reads CASSLADGEEAFF. Here the CDR3 DNA reads TGCGCCAGCAGCTTGGCCGACGGGGAAGAAGCTTTCTTT. The chain couples TRBV5-1 to TRBJ1-1; D call uncertain. The CDR3 consists of 13 residues. V was clipped by 0 bases and J by 8 bases, with 11 bases between them. The V gene's germline CDR1 is SGHRS and CDR2 YFSETQ.

This clonotype was found a few times. V is TRBV7-9 and J is TRBJ2-3; TRBD1 is a possible D gene (6 bases). V lost 4 bases, J lost 4 bases, and 12 bases lay in between. The CDR3 runs 14 residues. The germline V gene has CDR1 SEHNR and CDR2 FQNEAQ (reference sequence). The CDR3 region has the DNA TGTGCCAGCAGCTCCCTATACAGGGCAGATACGCAGTATTTT. Translated: CASSSLYRADTQYF.

This clonotype occurred a few times. V gene TRBV15 combines with J gene TRBJ2-1; 7 bases line up with TRBD1. Germline V CDR1 and CDR2: LNHNV, YYDKDF (reference sequence). V shed 1 base, J shed 4 bases, and the junction held 4 bases outside the gene matches. The CDR3 has 15 amino acids. Written as DNA, the CDR3 is TGTGCCACCAGCAGAGCGGGGACAGTGTACAATGAGCAGTTCTTC. It encodes CATSRAGTVYNEQFF. Drawing the rest from reference TRBV15 and TRBJ2-1, the complete variable domain is DAMVIQNPRYQVTQFGKPVTLSCSQTLNHNVMYWYQQKSSQAPKLLFHYYDKDFNNEADTPDNFQSRRPNTSFCFLDIRSPGLGDTAMYLCATSRAGTVYNEQFFGPGTRLTVL.

This clonotype was detected only a few times. The V call is TRBV2, the J call TRBJ1-2; no clear D. The CDR3 length is 12 residues. Trimming removed 6 bases at V and 6 bases at J, with 11 bases between. The germline gives CDR1 SNHLY, CDR2 FYNNEI. CDR3 DNA sequence: TGTGCCAGCAGGGCCAGCGGGGATGGCTACACCTTC. Translation: CASRASGDGYTF.

This clonotype came up many times. J is TRBJ2-2 and V is TRBV29-1, with no clear D. Germline assignment: CDR1 SQVTM and CDR2 ANQGSEA. The CDR3 spans 13 residues. V lost 5 bases and J 1 base, leaving 8 bases between the germline ends. Here the CDR3 DNA reads TGCAGCGTTACAGACGGGAACACCGGGGAGCTGTTTTTT. This encodes CSVTDGNTGELFF.

This clonotype has ten or more counts. The J gene is TRBJ2-3, the V gene TRBV2; 8 bases agree with TRBD1. The V gene's germline CDR1 is SNHLY and CDR2 FYNNEI. With 2 bases clipped from V and 6 bases from J, the junction kept 16 bases outside the gene matches. This CDR3 contains 18 residues. CDR3 nucleotides: TGTGCCAGCAGTGAACAATCAAGGACAGGGCTTGCGACGGATACGCAGTATTTT. It encodes CASSEQSRTGLATDTQYF.

This clonotype was detected a few times. The chain carries TRBV29-1 and TRBJ2-2; D not certain. V lost 6 bases, J lost 2 bases, and 10 bases lay in between. CDR3 size: 13 residues. Germline assignment: CDR1 SQVTM and CDR2 ANQGSEA. CDR3 bases: TGCAGCGTCCGAACCGCTAACACCGGGGAGCTGTTTTTT. Amino acid sequence: CSVRTANTGELFF.

The chain is built from TRBV2 and TRBJ2-5, with D unclear. This CDR3 comprises 13 residues. V gave up 4 bases and J gave up 1 base, with 7 bases separating them. Germline V CDR1 and CDR2: SNHLY, FYNNEI. The CDR3 region is CASSVGFQETQYF. The CDR3 DNA reads as TGTGCCAGCAGTGTAGGGTTCCAAGAGACCCAGTACTTC.

This clonotype has a count of ten or more. The chain joins TRBV6-1 to TRBJ2-1, with TRBD2 as a possible D gene (7 bases). The CDR3 is made up of 15 amino acids. Trimming pared 2 bases from V and 4 bases from J, leaving 12 bases between. Germline lookup yields CDR1 MNHNS and CDR2 SASEGT. For the CDR3, the DNA is TGTGCCAGCAGTGAACTGGCGGGGGCATACAATGAGCAGTTCTTC. Translation: CASSELAGAYNEQFF.

In its sample, this clonotype was seen a few times. This chain joins TRBV7-8 and TRBJ2-1; D may be TRBD2 (5 bases). This CDR3 is built from 13 residues. The V end lost 5 bases, the J end lost 8 bases, and 13 bases lay between the germline ends. Germline-derived CDR1 and CDR2 are SGHVS and FQNEAQ. The CDR3 here is CASSAGFIDEQFF. CDR3 in DNA: TGTGCCAGCAGCGCGGGCTTTATCGATGAGCAGTTCTTC.

The chain uses TRBV6-5 and TRBJ2-7, with 7 nucleotides matching TRBD1. Germline-derived CDR1 and CDR2 are MNHEY and SVGAGI. The J segment lost 3 bases and the V segment lost 2 bases, leaving 4 bases of the junction unmatched. There are 14 residues in the CDR3. The CDR3 protein is CASSYGTGVYEQYF. The CDR3, as DNA: TGTGCCAGCAGTTACGGCACAGGGGTCTACGAGCAGTACTTC.

This clonotype has ten or more counts. The rearrangement links TRBV28 to TRBJ2-5; D is unresolved. Germline CDR1 is MDHEN and CDR2 is SYDVKM. Trimming took 5 bases from V and 5 from J, leaving 9 bases between them. The CDR3 runs 12 residues. The CDR3 DNA is TGTGCCAGCAGTCAAAGTGTGGAGACCCAGTACTTC. This encodes CASSQSVETQYF.

This clonotype was counted a few times. The chain joins TRBV7-9 to TRBJ1-1; TRBD1 aligns across 7 bases. Germline loops: CDR1 SEHNR, CDR2 FQNEAQ (reference sequence). The CDR3 contains 15 residues. The ends lost 5 bases at V and 1 base at J; junction bases unmatched: 7. CDR3 amino acids: CASSPATGKNTEAFF. The CDR3 DNA reads TGTGCCAGCAGCCCGGCGACAGGGAAGAACACTGAAGCTTTCTTT.

The V and J genes are TRBV7-9 and TRBJ2-1; unclear D gene. This CDR3 is built from 16 residues. Deletions cut 1 base from V and 7 bases from J, with 17 bases between. Germline lookup yields CDR1 SEHNR and CDR2 FQNEAQ (reference sequence). DNA of the CDR3: TGTGCCAGCAGCTTAGTCACCCAGGATCTTCTAAATGAGCAGTTCTTC. As protein: CASSLVTQDLLNEQFF.

V and J are TRBV20-1 and TRBJ2-7; D call uncertain. Germline assignment: CDR1 DFQATT and CDR2 SNEGSKA (reference sequence). The CDR3 length is 17 residues. V lost 6 bases, J lost 0 bases, and 24 bases lay in between. CDR3 amino acids: CSAGHFIDRPNSYEQYV. CDR3 sequence (DNA): TGCAGTGCAGGCCATTTTATCGATAGGCCAAACTCCTACGAGCAGTACGTC.

This clonotype has a handful of counts. The rearrangement uses TRBV11-3 and TRBJ2-1; no clear D gene. This CDR3 has 14 residues. Germline V lookup: CDR1 SGHNT, CDR2 YENEEA. Trimming took 0 bases from V and 3 from J, leaving 6 bases between them. The CDR3, as DNA: TGTGCCAGCAGCTTAGAAGCGAACTACAATGAGCAGTTCTTC. It yields the protein CASSLEANYNEQFF.

V usage is TRBV2 and J usage is TRBJ2-1, with 7 bases lining up with TRBD1. The junction had 8 bases not matched to a gene; V was cut back by 6 bases and J by 6 bases. Germline CDR1 and CDR2: SNHLY and FYNNEI. This CDR3 is built from 14 residues. CDR3 protein: CASRETGWVNEQFF. The CDR3 DNA is TGTGCCAGCAGGGAGACAGGGTGGGTCAATGAGCAGTTCTTC.

V and J are TRBV12-3 or TRBV12-4 and TRBJ2-1; 9 bases match TRBD2. Unmatched junction bases numbered 12, after V lost 5 bases and J lost 7 bases. The CDR3 spans 16 residues. The CDR3, as DNA: TGTGCCAGCAGTCCCTACGCCAGCGGGGGGTGGAATGAGCAGTTCTTC. Translated, it gives CASSPYASGGWNEQFF.

This chain links TRBV3-1 with TRBJ2-5; TRBD1 agrees at 7 bases. Germline CDR1 reads LGHDT; CDR2 reads YNNKEL (reference sequence). With 4 bases clipped from V and 2 bases from J, the junction kept 7 bases outside the gene matches. CDR3 length: 15 amino acids. CDR3 DNA sequence: TGTGCCAGCAGCCTTTGGGACAGCAAGCAAGAGACCCAGTACTTC. It specifies CASSLWDSKQETQYF.